Listed here are 7 T cell receptor beta chains from one sample, sequenced in a study of blood T cells in healthy people across ages. With a J-beta primer mix and a sample-barcoded 5' primer, a second PCR ran about 7 to 12 cycles. MiXCR, run by TCRdb on the 5' RACE reads, gives a single entry per CDR3 protein. The sample yields more than 800,000 distinct CDR3 sequences, less than 35% seen once. Sequenced: blood. The receptors stem from a woman aged 80 or over in good health.

This clonotype came up a few times. The junction departs from germline at one end; a sequencing error may be responsible. The V gene is TRBV7-6, the J gene TRBJ2-3, with a possible D match to TRBD2 (5 bases). Germline V gene data show CDR1 as SGHVS and CDR2 as FNYEAQ. The length of the CDR3 is 13 residues. CDR3 loop: CTSSPRGTDTQYF. The CDR3 bases are TGTACCAGCAGCCCGCGGGGCACAGATACGCAGTATTTT.

About this clonotype: A much larger clone lies a single base off, so this may be a read error. V usage is TRBV20-1 and J usage is TRBJ1-2, with a weak D call TRBD1 (6 bases). V was clipped by 5 bases and J by 6 bases, with 13 bases between them. The CDR3 contains 12 residues. Germline CDR1 DFQATT, CDR2 SNEGSKA (reference sequence). CDR3 residues: CSAWTENHGYTF. CDR3 nucleotide sequence: TGCAGTGCTTGGACAGAAAACCATGGCTACACCTTC.

Only one count was recorded for this clonotype. At one of its ends the junction is not consistent with the germline gene, which may arise from a read error. The chain links TRBV7-2 to TRBJ2-1, with D maybe TRBD2 (7 bases). The CDR3 consists of 17 residues. CDR1 SGHTA and CDR2 FQGNSA come from the germline V gene. As DNA, the CDR3 is TGTGCCGGCAGCTTAGCAACTTCGGGGGGCTCCTACAATGAGCGGTTCTTC. Translation gives CAGSLATSGGSYNERFF.

The rearrangement links TRBV7-2 to TRBJ2-2; D unclear. The germline V gene has CDR1 SGHTA and CDR2 FQGNSA. Trimming took off 6 bases at V and 5 bases at J, with 4 bases between the two ends. The CDR3 spans 11 residues. The CDR3 coding sequence is TGTGCCAGCAGACGAACCGGGGAGCTGTTTTTT. Amino acids: CASRRTGELFF.

Turning to this clonotype: Since a much larger clone is just one base distant, this may be a read error. This chain links TRBV20-1 with TRBJ1-2, with a possible D match to TRBD1 (6 bases). Trimming cost V 4 bases and J 8 bases, with 20 bases left between them. Germline-derived CDR1 and CDR2 are DFQATT and SNEGSKA (reference sequence). The CDR3 loop spans 14 amino acids. The CDR3 spells CSATRTGTPRGYTF. The DNA for the CDR3 is TGCAGTGCTACCCGGACCGGGACACCGAGGGGCTACACCTTC.

As regards this clonotype: The junction and the germline gene differ at one end; a read error may be behind it. The V call is TRBV6-6, the J call TRBJ1-5; 8 bases line up with TRBD1. The CDR3 covers 17 residues. Germline V gene lookup returns CDR1 MNHNY and CDR2 SVGAGI (reference sequence). The CDR3 sequence is CASSKQGGGYSNQPQHF. The CDR3 DNA sequence: TGCGCCAGCAGCAAACAGGGGGGGGGTTATAGCAATCAGCCCCAGCATTTT.

This clonotype was counted between two and nine times. The V gene is TRBV27, the J gene TRBJ2-5; TRBD1 agrees at 8 bases. Gene TRBJ2-7 matches the end of the DNA better, so the J call may be wrong. The CDR3 consists of 14 residues. Germline V CDR1 and CDR2: MNHEY, SMNVEV (reference sequence). The CDR3 DNA is TGTGCCAGCAGTTTGCGCAGGGGGCCCCACGAGCAGTACTTC. Encoded protein: CASSLRRGPHEQYF.